This entry lists 2 T cell receptor beta chains sequenced from one sample in a study of T cells after yellow fever vaccination. TCRdb re-analysed the 5' RACE reads in MiXCR, keeping a single row per CDR3 protein. The sample contains about 630,000 distinct CDR3 sequences, roughly an eighth of which appear only once. The sample was PBMCs, taken on the day of the yellow fever booster vaccination. Receptors originate from a man aged 30 to 39 who received the YFV17D yellow fever vaccine.

This clonotype has only one observation. The chain couples TRBV7-8 to TRBJ2-5, with D perhaps TRBD1 (6 bases). The CDR3 totals 16 residues. Germline V lookup: CDR1 SGHVS, CDR2 FQNEAQ. Trimming pared 5 bases from V and 0 bases from J, leaving 16 bases between. The CDR3 nucleotides read TGTGCCAGCAGCCCTAACAGGGATTCCTACCAAGAGACCCAGTACTTC. Its protein is CASSPNRDSYQETQYF.

The gene calls are TRBV20-1 and TRBJ2-2; 7 bases are shared with TRBD2. The CDR3 spans 16 residues. Germline values: CDR1 DFQATT, CDR2 SNEGSKA (reference sequence). The junction had 8 bases not matched to a gene; V was cut back by 0 bases and J by 4 bases. The CDR3 DNA is TGCAGTGCTAGAGATCTAAGCGGGACGAGCACCGGGGAGCTGTTTTTT. This translates into CSARDLSGTSTGELFF.